This entry lists 25 T cell receptor beta chains sequenced from one sample in a study of T cell changes during pregnancy in multiple sclerosis (dated by TCRdb to the late 2010s). Library creation used the immunoSEQ multiplex PCR assay. TCRdb re-hosts the immuneACCESS table, in-frame sequences only. Its copies lack some clones; in the studies checked, an unresolved V gene accounts for under half of them, and the cause for the rest is not known. In this sample the table shows around 80,000 clones, about 90% of which occur a single time. The leading ten clones occupy 2.5% to 3% of the sample. The sequences come from peripheral blood, collected before pregnancy. Receptor source: a female donor with multiple sclerosis, enrolled in a pregnancy study.

The V and J genes are TRBV19 and TRBJ2-6; D not certain. Per germline, CDR1 LNHDA and CDR2 SQIVND (reference sequence). V was cut by 5 bases and J by 0 bases, with 14 bases left in between. This CDR3 is 17 amino acids long. CDR3 bases: TGTGCCAGTAGTCTCCGGGTCCTAATCTCTGGGGCCAACGTCCTGACTTTC. Its protein is CASSLRVLISGANVLTF.

This clone showed up just a few times. The chain recombines TRBV4-1 with TRBJ1-3, with a weak D call TRBD1 (5 bases). V lost 4 bases to trimming and J lost 5 bases, with 15 bases between them. Germline V CDR1 and CDR2: MGHRA, YSYEKL. This CDR3 comprises 15 residues. The DNA for the CDR3 is TGCGCCAGCAGCCCTGGAAAGGGGTCTAGAAACACCATATATTTT. Protein product: CASSPGKGSRNTIYF.

The chain employs TRBV28 and TRBJ2-7, with D unclear. Trimming removed 2 bases at V and 5 bases at J, with 10 bases between. The CDR3 length is 13 residues. Germline CDR1 MDHEN, CDR2 SYDVKM. The DNA of the CDR3 is TGTGCCAGCAGTTTACGCTTAGCCGACGAGCAGTACTTC. It specifies CASSLRLADEQYF.

CDR3 protein: CASSADGTAQDTQYF. CDR3 in DNA: TGTGCCAGCAGTGCAGACGGGACAGCACAGGATACGCAGTATTTT. The rearrangement uses TRBV28 and TRBJ2-3; 7 nucleotides agree with TRBD1. CDR3 length equals 15 residues. The germline V gene has CDR1 MDHEN and CDR2 SYDVKM. The V and J ends lost 5 bases and 6 bases, in that order; junction bases with no gene match: 11.

This clone was seen a handful of times. V and J are TRBV27 and TRBJ2-7; weak D call: TRBD1 (6 bases). The CDR3 extends over 14 amino acids. Germline CDR1 MNHEY, CDR2 SMNVEV (reference sequence). Trimming stripped 0 bases from V and 4 bases from J, with 10 bases between. CDR3 region: CASSLSKTGYEQYF. As DNA, the CDR3 is TGTGCCAGCAGTTTATCGAAGACAGGATACGAGCAGTACTTC.

This rearrangement joins TRBV2 to TRBJ2-3; D possibly corresponds to TRBD1 (5 bases). The CDR3 has 14 residues. Germline V gene sequence: CDR1 SNHLY, CDR2 FYNNEI. V was clipped by 6 bases and J by 2 bases, with 12 bases between them. The CDR3 loop reads CASRVDSHTDTQYF. The CDR3 DNA is TGTGCCAGCAGGGTTGACAGTCACACAGATACGCAGTATTTT.

This rearrangement joins TRBV6-6 to TRBJ2-7, with 7 bases that match TRBD1. The J segment lost 6 bases and the V segment lost 10 bases, leaving 15 bases of the junction unmatched. Germline CDR1 is MNHNY and CDR2 is SVGAGI (reference sequence). The CDR3 loop spans 14 amino acids. CDR3 DNA: TGTGCCACTTCCCCCGGGACAGCGCTCCCCGAGCAGTACTTC. This translates into CATSPGTALPEQYF.

The chain carries TRBV29-1 and TRBJ2-1; unclear D gene. The germline gives CDR1 SQVTM, CDR2 ANQGSEA. V was shortened by 4 bases and J by 1 base, with 8 bases between the two germline ends. CDR3 length: 13 residues. The CDR3 DNA reads as TGCAGCGTTGGCCCGGGTTCCTACAATGAGCAGTTCTTC. Its translation: CSVGPGSYNEQFF.

The V call is TRBV9, the J call TRBJ2-1; 12 bases match TRBD2. The CDR3 loop spans 15 amino acids. CDR1 and CDR2 from the germline V gene are SGDLS and YYNGEE. The trim removed 4 bases at V and 5 bases at J, leaving 4 bases unmatched. CDR3 region: CASSLRTSGDNEQFF. The CDR3 bases are TGTGCCAGCAGCCTACGGACTAGCGGGGACAATGAGCAGTTCTTC.

Only one count was recorded for this clone. This chain links TRBV5-1 with TRBJ2-1; TRBD2 agrees at 9 bases. The trim removed 1 base at V and 12 bases at J, leaving 14 bases unmatched. The length of the CDR3 is 16 residues. Germline CDR1 and CDR2: SGHRS and YFSETQ. CDR3 sequence: CASSLRTSDKHLRQFF. Here the CDR3 DNA reads TGCGCCAGCAGCTTGAGGACTAGCGACAAGCATTTGCGGCAGTTCTTC.

This clone was detected once. The chain employs TRBV21-1 and TRBJ2-5; the table's D call, TRBD1, was not checked against the DNA. TRBV21-1 is a documented pseudogene. The CDR3 is 15 amino acids. CDR3 residues: CASSKSQYTTETQYF. The DNA for the CDR3 is TGTGCCAGCAGCAAATCCCAGTACACCACGGAGACCCAGTACTTC.

The CDR3: CASSLVAGVSYEQYF. DNA for the CDR3: TGTGCCAGCAGTTTAGTAGCGGGAGTCTCCTACGAGCAGTACTTC. The chain employs TRBV27 and TRBJ2-7, with 9 bases lining up with TRBD2. The germline V gene encodes CDR1 MNHEY and CDR2 SMNVEV (reference sequence). Germline trimming cut 2 bases from V and 0 bases from J; bases unmatched to any gene: 2. This CDR3 has 15 residues.

The V call is TRBV28, the J call TRBJ2-6; weak D call: TRBD1 (5 bases). CDR3 length equals 15 residues. CDR1 is MDHEN and CDR2 is SYDVKM in the germline V gene. V lost 6 bases, J lost 3 bases, and 12 bases lay in between. CDR3 nucleotides: TGTGCCAGCAGCTCACCGACAGTTGGGGCCAACGTCCTGACTTTC. It is translated as CASSSPTVGANVLTF. The whole variable domain, filled in from reference TRBV28 and TRBJ2-6, reads DVKVTQSSRYLVKRTGEKVFLECVQDMDHENMFWYRQDPGLGLRLIYFSYDVKMKEKGDIPEGYSVSREKKERFSLILESASTNQTSMYLCASSSPTVGANVLTFGAGSRLTVL.

This clone was recorded only once. The rearrangement joins TRBV5-6 to TRBJ1-5; unclear D gene. CDR3 length equals 13 residues. Trimming left V 4 bases short and J 6 bases short, with 11 bases between. CDR1 and CDR2 from the germline V gene are SGHDT and YYEEEE. CDR3 in DNA: TGTGCCAGCAGCCCGGCTCCAGGTCAGCCCCAGCATTTT. Residues: CASSPAPGQPQHF.

V usage is TRBV28 and J usage is TRBJ2-6, with D possibly matching TRBD2 (6 bases). Trimming cost V 4 bases and J 4 bases, with 11 bases left between them. CDR3 length: 15 amino acids. Germline-derived CDR1 and CDR2 are MDHEN and SYDVKM. The CDR3 bases are TGTGCCAGCAGTTACACGGGAGCCGGGGCCAACGTCCTGACTTTC. It is translated as CASSYTGAGANVLTF.

The chain recombines TRBV6-5 with TRBJ2-5, with TRBD1 identical over 7 bases. Unmatched junction bases numbered 5, after V lost 10 bases and J lost 3 bases. The CDR3 is 12 residues long. Germline lookup yields CDR1 MNHEY and CDR2 SVGAGI. CDR3 in amino acids: CATHQGEETQYF. The CDR3 region has the DNA TGTGCCACCCACCAGGGGGAAGAGACCCAGTACTTC.

The chain couples TRBV10-3 to TRBJ2-5; D possibly corresponds to TRBD2 (5 bases). V shed 11 bases and J shed 1 base, with 11 bases lying between them. The CDR3 loop spans 12 amino acids. Germline lookup yields CDR1 ENHRY and CDR2 SYGVKD. CDR3 sequence (DNA): TGTGCCTCTCGGGGAGCCCAAGAGACCCAGTACTTC. Translating gives CASRGAQETQYF.

V usage is TRBV18 and J usage is TRBJ2-3; 12 bases map to TRBD2. V shed 5 bases and J 6 bases; nucleotides not matched to a gene: 6. Germline assignment: CDR1 KGHSH and CDR2 LQKENI. The CDR3 has 15 residues. In DNA form, the CDR3 reads TGTGCCAGCTCATCTACACTAGCGGGAGGTGATACGCAGTATTTT. This encodes CASSSTLAGGDTQYF. Filled out from reference TRBV18 and TRBJ2-3, the complete variable domain reads NAGVMQNPRHLVRRRGQEARLRCSPMKGHSHVYWYRQLPEEGLKFMVYLQKENIIDESGMPKERFSAEFPKEGPSILRIQQVVRGDSAAYFCASSSTLAGGDTQYFGPGTRLTVL.

As regards this clone: It is unclear where the CDR3 begins or ends on the DNA, so no DNA is shown, and the CDR3 is as TCRdb lists it. The chain is built from TRBV28 and TRBJ1-5; TRBD1, the table's D call, was not compared with the DNA. CDR1 is MDHEN, CDR2 SYDVKM, per germline. The CDR3 is 15 amino acids long, termini counted. The chain's CDR3 is CASSSSTDSNQPQHF.

This chain connects TRBV25-1 to TRBJ2-7; 12 bases map to TRBD1. V lost 6 bases and J lost 2; bases outside the gene matches: 2. CDR3 length: 14 amino acids. Per the germline V gene, CDR1 is MGHDK and CDR2 is SYGVNS. The CDR3 DNA follows: TGTGCCAGCAGCGGGACAGGGGGCACCTACGAGCAGTACTTC. The encoded protein is CASSGTGGTYEQYF.

The chain has TRBV23-1 and TRBJ2-3, with D tentatively TRBD2 (5 bases). TRBV23-1 is an open reading frame, and its role is uncertain. Trimming removed 0 bases from V and 0 bases from J, with 10 bases in between. The CDR3 has 16 amino acids. The chain's CDR3 is CASSQSSATSTDTQYF. CDR3 DNA sequence: TGCGCCAGCAGTCAATCTAGCGCCACTAGCACAGATACGCAGTATTTT.

J is TRBJ2-7 and V is TRBV2; D unresolved. This CDR3 comprises 12 residues. Looked up from germline, CDR1 is SNHLY and CDR2 is FYNNEI. V was trimmed by 3 bases and J by 4 bases, leaving 7 bases between them. The CDR3 spells CASSDSGYEQYF. In DNA form, the CDR3 reads TGTGCCAGCAGTGATTCCGGGTACGAGCAGTACTTC.

V usage is TRBV27 and J usage is TRBJ1-1; D is ambiguous. Trimming removed 2 bases from V and 0 bases from J, with 7 bases in between. Germline V lookup: CDR1 MNHEY, CDR2 SMNVEV (reference sequence). The length of the CDR3 is 14 residues. CDR3 loop: CASSLGQVNTEAFF. CDR3 DNA: TGTGCCAGCAGTTTAGGGCAGGTGAACACTGAAGCTTTCTTT.

This chain links TRBV28 with TRBJ2-7; 7 bases map to TRBD2. Trimming at V came to 1 base and at J to 12 bases, leaving 12 bases not matched to a gene. The germline V gene encodes CDR1 MDHEN and CDR2 SYDVKM. This CDR3 spans 14 amino acids. CDR3 in DNA: TGTGCCAGCAGTTTATCCCATCCTGGGACTACGAGGTACTTC. It yields the protein CASSLSHPGTTRYF.

The V gene is TRBV7-9, the J gene TRBJ1-4; D might be TRBD1 (5 bases). CDR1 is SEHNR and CDR2 is FQNEAQ in the germline V gene (reference sequence). This CDR3 comprises 15 residues. The V end lost 1 base, the J end lost 8 bases, and 14 bases lay between the germline ends. The chain's CDR3 is CASSLEVGGAEKLFF. The CDR3 nucleotides are TGTGCCAGCAGCTTAGAGGTCGGGGGTGCCGAAAAACTGTTTTTT.